This TCR beta chain was retrieved from a study of cytomegalovirus exposure and HLA in healthy donors. Study-wide results and caveats: A list of around 150 TCR beta chains associated with cytomegalovirus was given. DRB1 had the most TCR associations and HLA-C the fewest, a later analysis found, with rates varying by HLA locus. Among TCR sequences, most were rare, though some public TCRs appeared in many donors. A later analysis linked a missense DCLRE1C variant to TCR beta V- and J-gene trimming.

PCR used 60 Vbeta primers and 13 Jbeta primers. Sequenced by immunoSEQ multiplex PCR; TCRdb stores in-frame clones only, minus some. The sample gives tens of thousands of clones, about four fifths of which show up once; under 4% is in the top ten. Worth noting for this clone: The antigen remains unidentified.

The CDR3 contains 13 residues. J was trimmed by 5 bases and V by 8 bases; bases with no gene match: 5. Looked up from germline, CDR1 is LNHDA and CDR2 is SQIVND (reference sequence). This rearrangement joins TRBV19 to TRBJ2-1; 8 nucleotides align to TRBD1. Sequencing was done on a sample of PBMCs. The TCR sequence derives from a woman aged 40 to 55 in good health and CMV-seronegative. The CDR3 protein is CASGDRRHNEQFF. CDR3 bases: TGTGCCAGTGGGGACAGGCGCCACAATGAGCAGTTCTTC.